The 22 T cell receptor beta chains in this list originate from one sample, sequenced in a study of cytomegalovirus exposure and HLA in healthy donors. Use of 60 Vbeta and 13 Jbeta primers characterized the PCR. Only in-frame clones appear in the TCRdb table, and some are missing; sequencing was by immunoSEQ multiplex PCR. The table lists about 180,000 clones, 70% to 80% of them singletons. Sequenced material: PBMCs. All receptors come from a man aged 55 to 70 in good health and CMV-seronegative.

This clone showed up just a few times. The chain recombines TRBV5-4 with TRBJ2-7, with a possible D match to TRBD2 (7 bases). The CDR3 consists of 16 residues. Germline CDR1 and CDR2: SGHNT and YYREEE (reference sequence). V lost 0 bases to trimming and J lost 5 bases, with 18 bases between them. The CDR3 spells CASSLEGGGAVHEQYF. CDR3 nucleotide sequence: TGTGCCAGCAGCTTGGAGGGGGGAGGGGCCGTCCACGAGCAGTACTTC.

This sequence joins TRBV19 and TRBJ2-3, with TRBD2 matching 7 bases. The CDR3 length is 14 residues. Germline values: CDR1 LNHDA, CDR2 SQIVND (reference sequence). V shed 6 bases, J shed 5 bases, and the junction held 8 bases outside the gene matches. The CDR3: CASRPTSAGDTQYF. The CDR3 DNA follows: TGTGCCAGTAGACCAACTAGCGCTGGAGATACGCAGTATTTT.

This clone occurred once. The chain couples TRBV21-1 to TRBJ2-7; TRBD2 reflects the table's D call only, with no check against the DNA. TRBV21-1 is marked as a pseudogene. There are 14 residues in the CDR3. In DNA, the CDR3 is TGTGCCAGCAGCACCGGTGGGACTTTATACGAGCAGTACTTC. It translates to CASSTGGTLYEQYF.

The genes are TRBV18 and TRBJ2-7; 13 nucleotides align to TRBD2. CDR3 size: 14 residues. The germline V gene has CDR1 KGHSH and CDR2 LQKENI. The V gene end was trimmed by 4 bases and the J gene end by 4 bases; junction bases not matched to a gene: 1. CDR3 protein: CASSQGLAGYEQYF. For the CDR3, the DNA is TGTGCCAGCTCACAGGGACTAGCGGGATACGAGCAGTACTTC.

The rearrangement uses TRBV7-9 and TRBJ2-7; a possible D gene is TRBD2 (5 bases). The CDR3 runs to 15 residues. Trimming pared 4 bases from V and 1 base from J, leaving 14 bases between. Germline V lookup: CDR1 SEHNR, CDR2 FQNEAQ (reference sequence). CDR3 sequence reads: CASSSRRKGSYEQYF. Written as DNA, the CDR3 is TGTGCCAGCAGCTCCCGGAGGAAGGGATCCTACGAGCAGTACTTC.

J is TRBJ1-2 and V is TRBV5-4, with D unresolved. The ends were cut back, 0 bases at V and 8 bases at J, with 17 bases in the middle. The CDR3 sequence is 15 residues long. Per germline, CDR1 SGHNT and CDR2 YYREEE (reference sequence). The CDR3 bases are TGTGCCAGCAGCTTGGCCGTTACCACGCCGCGGGGCTACACCTTC. Translated: CASSLAVTTPRGYTF.

This chain joins TRBV5-4 and TRBJ2-3; possibly TRBD1 for D (6 bases). V lost 3 bases and J lost 0, with 14 bases in between. Looked up from germline, CDR1 is SGHNT and CDR2 is YYREEE (reference sequence). The CDR3 is made up of 16 amino acids. The CDR3 DNA reads TGTGCCAGCAGCTCTGGACAGCTCAGGAGCACAGATACGCAGTATTTT. This encodes CASSSGQLRSTDTQYF. Full variable domain (outside the CDR3, taken from reference TRBV5-4 and TRBJ2-3): ETGVTQSPTHLIKTRGQQVTLRCSSQSGHNTVSWYQQALGQGPQFIFQYYREEENGRGNFPPRFSGLQFPNYSSELNVNALELDDSALYLCASSSGQLRSTDTQYFGPGTRLTVL.

This chain uses TRBV28 with TRBJ2-1, with D perhaps matching TRBD1 (6 bases). Trimming left V 3 bases short and J 12 bases short, with 12 bases between. The CDR3 runs 12 residues. Germline V CDR1 and CDR2: MDHEN, SYDVKM. This chain's CDR3 is CASSFQRRGQFF. The CDR3 DNA reads as TGTGCCAGCAGTTTTCAACGCAGGGGGCAGTTCTTC.

The chain has TRBV15 and TRBJ2-7; 10 bases are a match to TRBD1. The CDR3 loop spans 15 amino acids. Germline assignment: CDR1 LNHNV and CDR2 YYDKDF (reference sequence). V lost 8 bases, J lost 0 bases, and 7 bases stayed unmatched. The DNA for the CDR3 is TGTGCCACCTCCAGACAGGGGGCCGGCTCCTACGAGCAGTACTTC. This gives the protein CATSRQGAGSYEQYF.

This clone occurred a few times. The chain employs TRBV5-1 and TRBJ2-3; D ambiguous. The V gene lost 4 bases and the J gene lost 2 bases, with 11 bases spanning the gap. The CDR3 has 14 residues. Per the germline V gene, CDR1 is SGHRS and CDR2 is YFSETQ. DNA of the CDR3: TGCGCCAGCAGCAACGAACATATCACAGATACGCAGTATTTT. Its translation is CASSNEHITDTQYF.

J is TRBJ2-7 and V is TRBV30, with D possibly matching TRBD2 (5 bases). Germline-derived CDR1 and CDR2 are GTSNPN and SVGIG (reference sequence). V was clipped by 6 bases and J by 9 bases, with 24 bases between them. The CDR3 covers 14 residues. CDR3 DNA: TGTGCCTGCATACACCGGGAACACCCCGGGGTGCAGTACTTC. It is translated as CACIHREHPGVQYF.

The J gene is TRBJ2-5, the V gene TRBV6-1; D remains unclear. V lost 11 bases and J 1 base, leaving 14 bases between the germline ends. The germline V gene has CDR1 MNHNS and CDR2 SASEGT. The CDR3 length is 13 residues. CDR3 in amino acids: CASAAPPQETQYF. The CDR3 nucleotides are TGTGCCTCCGCGGCTCCCCCCCAAGAGACCCAGTACTTC.

The V and J genes are TRBV30 and TRBJ2-3; weak D call: TRBD1 (7 bases). The V end was cut by 1 base, the J end by 2 bases, with 13 bases between. CDR1 and CDR2 (germline): GTSNPN, SVGIG (reference sequence). The CDR3 is 15 residues long. CDR3 in DNA: TGTGCCTGGAGTGCTCAGGGGGGAGCCACAGATACGCAGTATTTT. Amino acids: CAWSAQGGATDTQYF.

The chain combines TRBV28 with TRBJ2-7; weak D call: TRBD1 (6 bases). The length of the CDR3 is 15 residues. Germline values: CDR1 MDHEN, CDR2 SYDVKM. Trimming shortened V by 6 bases and J by 2 bases, and 17 bases separated the two germline ends. CDR3 nucleotide sequence: TGTGCCAGCAGCCACCAGACAGGAGAGACCTACGAGCAGTACTTC. As protein: CASSHQTGETYEQYF.

As to this clone: The junction does not match germline at one end; this may be a read error. The V and J genes are TRBV30 and TRBJ1-2; 8 positions match TRBD1. The CDR3 loop spans 11 amino acids. Germline CDR1 GTSNPN, CDR2 SVGIG (reference sequence). The CDR3 here is CAWTGGGGYPF. CDR3 sequence (DNA): TGTGCCTGGACAGGGGGCGGTGGCTACCCCTTC. Based on the CDR3 plus reference TRBV30 and TRBJ1-2, the full variable domain is SQTIHQWPATLVQPVGSPLSLECTVEGTSNPNLYWYRQAAGRGLQLLFYSVGIGQISSEVPQNLSASRPQDRQFILSSKKLLLSDSGFYLCAWTGGGGYPFGSGTRLTVV.

The chain joins TRBV29-1 to TRBJ1-5; TRBD1 is a possible D gene (5 bases). In germline, CDR1 is SQVTM, CDR2 ANQGSEA. V gave up 4 bases and J gave up 5 bases, with 9 bases separating them. The CDR3 consists of 12 residues. Written as DNA, the CDR3 is TGCAGCGTTGGAGGGGAGGATCAGCCCCAGCATTTT. Translating gives CSVGGEDQPQHF.

The chain carries TRBV2 and TRBJ1-1; a weak D match, TRBD1 (6 bases). The CDR3 consists of 13 residues. Trimming stripped 5 bases from V and 2 bases from J, with 9 bases between. Germline loops: CDR1 SNHLY, CDR2 FYNNEI. CDR3 nucleotides: TGTGCCAGCAGTACAGGGAGAAACACTGAAGCTTTCTTT. Translation: CASSTGRNTEAFF.

This clone has only a few counts. The gene calls are TRBV5-1 and TRBJ1-5, with 8 bases that match TRBD1. The J segment lost 5 bases and the V segment lost 3 bases, leaving 10 bases of the junction unmatched. Per germline, CDR1 SGHRS and CDR2 YFSETQ. This CDR3 is built from 16 residues. CDR3 amino acids: CASSSFGQGGYQPQHF. The CDR3 DNA follows: TGCGCCAGCAGCTCCTTTGGACAGGGTGGATATCAGCCCCAGCATTTT.

This chain connects TRBV18 to TRBJ1-2, with 10 bases fitting TRBD1. The germline V gene encodes CDR1 KGHSH and CDR2 LQKENI. The junction had 18 bases not matched to a gene; V was cut back by 3 bases and J by 8 bases. The CDR3 consists of 18 residues. The CDR3: CASSPAQPGTGASGGYTF. Here the CDR3 DNA reads TGTGCCAGCTCACCCGCCCAACCCGGGACAGGGGCGTCTGGAGGCTACACCTTC.

The chain recombines TRBV13 with TRBJ2-1, with 16 bases fitting TRBD2. Germline CDR1 PRHDT, CDR2 FYEKMQ (reference sequence). V was clipped by 5 bases and J by 9 bases; unmatched bases: 4. CDR3 size: 15 residues. CDR3 in amino acids: CASSLGLAGGGEQFF. DNA for the CDR3: TGTGCCAGCAGCCTGGGACTAGCGGGGGGGGGTGAGCAGTTCTTC. The variable domain in full, completed from reference TRBV13 and TRBJ2-1, reads AAGVIQSPRHLIKEKRETATLKCYPIPRHDTVYWYQQGPGQDPQFLISFYEKMQSDKGSIPDRFSAQQFSDYHSELNMSSLELGDSALYFCASSLGLAGGGEQFFGPGTRLTVL.

This chain joins TRBV5-5 and TRBJ2-1; 12 bases line up with TRBD2. Germline V gene data show CDR1 as SGHKS and CDR2 as YYEKEE (reference sequence). V gave up 4 bases and J gave up 9 bases; unmatched junction bases: 14. CDR3 length: 17 amino acids. The CDR3 DNA reads as TGTGCCAGCAGCCTACTTACTAGCGGGGGGAGCCGCGGTGAGCAGTTCTTC. Translating it yields CASSLLTSGGSRGEQFF.

The J gene is TRBJ2-7, the V gene TRBV5-1, with TRBD1 matching over 8 bases. Unmatched junction bases numbered 4, after V lost 2 bases and J lost 3 bases. CDR1 is SGHRS, CDR2 YFSETQ, per germline. CDR3 length equals 14 residues. The CDR3, as DNA: TGCGCCAGCAGCTTCCAAGACAGGGGCTACGAGCAGTACTTC. Its translation: CASSFQDRGYEQYF.